A selection of T cell receptor beta chains follows, all from one sample in a study of cytomegalovirus exposure and HLA in healthy donors. The repertoire was sequenced with immunoSEQ multiplex PCR; TCRdb's copy has only in-frame clones and lacks some. The sample records 150,000 to 200,000 clones, 60% to 85% being singletons. Sequenced material: PBMCs. These receptors all come from a male donor in good health and CMV-seropositive. CDR3s include the opening cysteine and the closing phenylalanine or tryptophan. Fields, in order: clone size, J gene, V gene, D gene, CDR3 DNA, CDR3 protein. D genes are given only for firm matches. Part of the rows lack a size; the others show once, few, many or a class for expanded clones.

. | TRBJ1-1 | TRBV6-5 | TRBD1 | TGTGCCAGCAGCTTTGACAGGGGAGGTACTGAAGCTTTCTTT | CASSFDRGGTEAFF
. | TRBJ2-5 | TRBV5-1 | TRBD2 | TGCGCCAGCAGCCCCGGGACTAGCGCGTCTCTGAAGACCCAGTACTTC | CASSPGTSASLKTQYF
. | TRBJ2-3 | TRBV15 | . | TGTGCCACCAGCAGAGAGAGGGCAGACACAGATACGCAGTATTTT | CATSRERADTDTQYF
. | TRBJ2-1 | TRBV6-1 | . | TGTGCCAGCAGGGCCCAGGTACAGGGCTACAATGAGCAGTTCTTC | CASRAQVQGYNEQFF
. | TRBJ1-1 | TRBV5-1 | . | TGCGCCAGCAGCGGGGGGGGTGAAGCTTTCTTT | CASSGGGEAFF
. | TRBJ2-2 | TRBV12-5 | . | TGTGCTAGTGGTTTGCGGGTGTGGGCAGGGCCTGCCACCACCTTGGAGCTGTTTTTT | CASGLRVWAGPATTLELFF
. | TRBJ2-1 | TRBV5-1 | . | TGCGCCAGCAGCCCCGGGAGCCCTTTGGGCGAGCAGTTCTTC | CASSPGSPLGEQFF
. | TRBJ1-2 | TRBV5-4 | . | TGTGCCAGCAGCTCCTCAGGGGACCCAAGCTTC | CASSSSGDPSF
. | TRBJ2-1 | TRBV4-2 | . | TGTGCCAGCAGCCAAGAGGGGGGTTCCTACAATGAGCAGTTCTTC | CASSQEGGSYNEQFF
. | TRBJ1-4 | TRBV7-9 | TRBD1 | TGTGCCAGCAGCCGTCCGGACAGGGGGAGGGAAAAACTGTTTTTT | CASSRPDRGREKLFF
. | TRBJ2-2 | TRBV7-3 | TRBD2 | TGTGCCAGCAGCCAACTTAGCGGGGGGGCCGGCGGGGAGCTGTTTTTT | CASSQLSGGAGGELFF
. | TRBJ1-5 | TRBV11-2 | . | TGTGCCAGCAGCTTAGGGAGAAACGGTCAGCCCCAGCATTTT | CASSLGRNGQPQHF
. | TRBJ2-5 | TRBV6-5 | . | TGTGCCCGCCTGGCGGTTTCAGAGACCCAGTACTTC | CARLAVSETQYF
. | TRBJ1-5 | TRBV27 | . | TGTGCCAGCAGTTCGGGTTCAAATCAGCCCCAGCATTTT | CASSSGSNQPQHF
. | TRBJ2-7 | TRBV7-8 | TRBD2 | TGTGCCAGCAGCTTGACGGGGGGGCTGGTCCGCGAGCAGTACTTC | CASSLTGGLVREQYF
. | TRBJ1-4 | TRBV4-3 | . | TGCGCCAGCAGCCACAATCAACAGGGCTTCGATGAAAAACTGTTTTTT | CASSHNQQGFDEKLFF
. | TRBJ2-5 | TRBV19 | TRBD2 | TGTGCCAGTAGTAGAACTAGCGGGACTCAAGAGACCCAGTACTTC | CASSRTSGTQETQYF
. | TRBJ1-2 | TRBV5-1 | . | TGCGCCAGCAGCCACCTCGCGGATAACTATGGCTACACCTTC | CASSHLADNYGYTF
. | TRBJ1-1 | TRBV2 | . | TGTGCCAGCAGTGGGGGGCACTTAGAAGGGGGACGGCAATTT | CASSGGHLEGGRQF
. | TRBJ1-2 | TRBV15 | TRBD1 | TGTGCCACCAGCTTCCGGGACAGGGGGCGCAGAAGCTATGGCTACACCTTC | CATSFRDRGRRSYGYTF
. | TRBJ2-5 | TRBV7-2 | TRBD2 | TGTGCCAGCAGCTCCCCCCCAGCGGGGGGACGACCCGGTTTAGAGACCCAGTACTTC | CASSSPPAGGRPGLETQYF
. | TRBJ2-2 | TRBV5-1 | TRBD1 | TGCGCCAGCAGCCCCAGACAGGGGTGGGCCGGGGAGCTGTTTTTT | CASSPRQGWAGELFF
. | TRBJ2-2 | TRBV29-1 | TRBD1 | TGCAGCGTTATGGGACAGGGGCCGGTCACCGGGGAGCTGTTTTTT | CSVMGQGPVTGELFF
. | TRBJ2-2 | TRBV5-1 | . | TGCGCCAGCAGCTTGGTCTTTGGCGGGGAGGACACCGGGGAGCTGTTTTTT | CASSLVFGGEDTGELFF
. | TRBJ2-5 | TRBV29-1 | . | TGCAGCGCCGAAGGGCTAATCAGGGGAGAGACCCAGTACTTC | CSAEGLIRGETQYF
. | TRBJ1-2 | TRBV30 | TRBD1 | TGTGCCTGGAGTGGGGACAGGGACGGCTACACCTTC | CAWSGDRDGYTF
. | TRBJ2-1 | TRBV9 | TRBD2 | TGTGCCAGCAGCGTACCCGGGGAGGGAGGGGCTCATGAGCAGTTCTTC | CASSVPGEGGAHEQFF
. | TRBJ2-1 | TRBV6-5 | TRBD2 | TGTGCCAGCAGTCCGCTAGCGGGGGGGTACAATGAGCAGTTCTTC | CASSPLAGGYNEQFF
. | TRBJ1-5 | TRBV27 | . | . | CASSPLWETGLSNQPQHF
. | TRBJ2-2 | TRBV5-1 | . | TGCGCCAGCAGCTTGGGAGGCAGGGCGAACACCGGGGAGCTGTTTTTT | CASSLGGRANTGELFF
few | TRBJ2-1 | TRBV5-1 | TRBD2 | TGCGCCAGCAGCTTGGAGGGGACTAGCGGGGGTAAGCAGTTCTTC | CASSLEGTSGGKQFF
few | TRBJ2-5 | TRBV1 | . | TGCACCAGCAGCCAAGACGGGGGGGCCGGGGGGGGCCAAGAAGGTCAAGAGACCCAGTACTTC | CTSSQDGGAGGGQEGQETQYF
. | TRBJ1-1 | TRBV30 | . | TGTGCCTGGGCAGGGCCCACTGAAGCTTTCTTT | CAWAGPTEAFF
. | TRBJ1-1 | TRBV5-1 | . | TGCGCCAGCAGCTGGCGCGGGGCGGGAACTGAAGCTTTCTTT | CASSWRGAGTEAFF
few | TRBJ2-1 | TRBV7-8 | . | TGTGCCAGCAGCTTAGGCCGGGGTGTTGAGCAGTTCTTC | CASSLGRGVEQFF
. | TRBJ1-5 | TRBV30 | . | TGTGCCTGGAGTGTAGGTTTGGGGCTTCGGCAGCCCCAGCATTTT | CAWSVGLGLRQPQHF
. | TRBJ1-1 | TRBV6-5 | . | TGTGCCAGCGGTCTTGGGGCGAACACTGAAGCTTTCTTT | CASGLGANTEAFF
once | TRBJ1-4 | TRBV30 | TRBD1 | TGTGCCTGGAGTAGGGGACAGGGACAAGAAAAACTGTTTTTT | CAWSRGQGQEKLFF
. | TRBJ1-6 | TRBV4-2 | TRBD1 | TGTGCCAGCAGTTTGACAGGGGAGTATTCACCCCTCCACTTT | CASSLTGEYSPLHF
. | TRBJ2-1 | TRBV4-3 | TRBD1 | TGCGCCAGCAGCCAAGACCCCCAGCCCATACCCGGGACAGGGAAGGGGAATGAGCAGTTCTTC | CASSQDPQPIPGTGKGNEQFF
. | TRBJ2-7 | TRBV5-1 | . | TGCGCCAGCAGCTTGGCGGTGGCGGGCCGCGAGCAGTACTTC | CASSLAVAGREQYF
. | TRBJ1-1 | TRBV2 | TRBD1 | TGTGCCAGCAACTTGGGACAGTACACTGAAGCTTTCTTT | CASNLGQYTEAFF
. | TRBJ2-1 | TRBV6-5 | TRBD1 | TGTGCCAGCATTTCCCGGGACAGGGGCTACAATGAGCAGTTCTTC | CASISRDRGYNEQFF
. | TRBJ2-3 | TRBV21-1 | . | TGTGCCAGCTCCTTTAGCGGGGAGCCCACAGATACGCAGTATTTT | CASSFSGEPTDTQYF
once | TRBJ2-1 | TRBV6-5 | . | TGTGCCGGGGGACTTTCCTACAATGAGCAGTTCTTC | CAGGLSYNEQFF
. | TRBJ2-3 | TRBV7-9 | TRBD2 | TGTGCCAGCAGCTTTCTAGCGGGGTCAGGTACAGATACGCAGTATTTT | CASSFLAGSGTDTQYF
many | TRBJ1-4 | TRBV7-8 | . | TGTGCCAGCAGCTTAGTGACAGCCTATGAAAAACTGTTTTTT | CASSLVTAYEKLFF
. | TRBJ2-7 | TRBV4-1 | TRBD1 | TGCGCCAGCAGCCTTCGGACAGGGGGGAGCGAGCAGTACTTC | CASSLRTGGSEQYF
. | TRBJ1-3 | TRBV9 | . | TGTGCCAGCAGCGGCAGGGACACAGCTGGAAACACCATATATTTT | CASSGRDTAGNTIYF
. | TRBJ2-3 | TRBV11-2 | TRBD2 | TGTGCCAGCAGCTTTCCTCTAGCGGGGGCCACAGATACGCAGTATTTT | CASSFPLAGATDTQYF